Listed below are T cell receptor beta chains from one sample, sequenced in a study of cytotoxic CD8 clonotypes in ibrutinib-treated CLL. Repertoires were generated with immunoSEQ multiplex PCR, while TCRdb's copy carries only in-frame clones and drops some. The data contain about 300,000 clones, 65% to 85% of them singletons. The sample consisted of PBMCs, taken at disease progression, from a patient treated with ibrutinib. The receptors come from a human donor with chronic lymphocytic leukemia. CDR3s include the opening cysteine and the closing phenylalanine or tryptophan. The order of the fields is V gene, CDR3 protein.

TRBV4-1 CASSQGGVAETQYF
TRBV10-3 CAISKQGTERDTQYF
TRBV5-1 CASRRQGAAEAFF
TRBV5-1 CASSLELGETQYF
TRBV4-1 CASSTRSNTEAFF
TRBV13 CASSSWTGADEQYF
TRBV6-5 CASGSENGNTIYF
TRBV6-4 CASSDSPGRKSGSNQPQHF
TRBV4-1 CASIHNRDSNQPQHF
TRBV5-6 CASSTPGSANEKLFF
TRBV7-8 CASSWSRGGNTIYF
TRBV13 CASSLGGTYEQYF
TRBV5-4 CASSKAPRASSGNTIYF
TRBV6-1 CASSEAGNQPQHF
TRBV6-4 CASRGLRAEWDNQPQHF
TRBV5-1 CASSWGTGGLTDTQYF
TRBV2 CASGRAGEWDEQYF
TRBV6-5 CASSTSSTDTQYF
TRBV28 CASSAGGSDTQYF
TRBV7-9 CASSPKGVDSPLHF
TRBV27 CASKREVYNEQFF
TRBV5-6 CASSTPRSETQYF
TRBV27 CASSFRYREGRWNEQFF